The next 13 T cell receptor beta chains were all read from a single sample in a study of technical replicates of blood from a handful of donors. The table came from immunoSEQ multiplex PCR; TCRdb's copy has only in-frame clones and leaves some out. The sample consists of some 87,000 clones, approximately 96% of them appearing once. The source material was T cells isolated from PBMCs. The origin of the receptors is a human donor in good health.

This rearrangement joins TRBV7-9 to TRBJ1-1, with a tentative D call TRBD1 (5 bases). The CDR3 runs 14 residues. The V and J ends lost 2 bases and 3 bases respectively, with 10 bases between them. Germline values: CDR1 SEHNR, CDR2 FQNEAQ (reference sequence). CDR3 nucleotide sequence: TGTGCCAGCAGCTTAATACCGACAGACACTGAAGCTTTCTTT. This sequence encodes CASSLIPTDTEAFF.

The chain is built from TRBV29-1 and TRBJ2-2; 10 positions match TRBD1. This CDR3 comprises 12 residues. With V trimmed by 7 bases and J by 6 bases, 2 bases remained unmatched. Germline CDR1 reads SQVTM; CDR2 reads ANQGSEA. CDR3 DNA sequence: TGCAGCGCAGGGACAGGGGCCGGGGAGCTGTTTTTT. Translated, it gives CSAGTGAGELFF.

The chain joins TRBV5-4 to TRBJ1-4, with 11 positions matching TRBD1. V lost 4 bases, J lost 4 bases, and 6 bases stayed unmatched. CDR1 SGHNT and CDR2 YYREEE come from the germline V gene (reference sequence). This CDR3 region has 16 residues. CDR3 sequence reads: CASSNGQGAFNEKLFF. CDR3 sequence (DNA): TGTGCCAGCAGCAACGGACAGGGGGCCTTTAATGAAAAACTGTTTTTT.

The chain links TRBV15 to TRBJ1-4, with D maybe TRBD1 (6 bases). Trimming removed 0 bases at V and 7 bases at J, with 12 bases between. The CDR3 sequence is 15 residues long. CDR1 is LNHNV, CDR2 YYDKDF, per germline (reference sequence). The CDR3 nucleotides are TGTGCCACCAGCAGAGATTTGGGGGGGCTTGAAAAACTGTTTTTT. Amino acid sequence: CATSRDLGGLEKLFF.

The V gene is TRBV7-9, the J gene TRBJ1-4, with 9 bases identical to TRBD1. The CDR3 extends over 19 amino acids. Germline CDR1 is SEHNR and CDR2 is FQNEAQ (reference sequence). The V segment lost 2 bases and the J segment 2 bases; nucleotides outside the gene matches: 12. CDR3 protein: CASSLTSGQGLPTNEKLFF. CDR3 nucleotides: TGTGCCAGCAGCTTAACCTCGGGACAGGGACTTCCTACTAATGAAAAACTGTTTTTT.

The rearrangement uses TRBV10-3 and TRBJ2-1, with D maybe TRBD1 (6 bases). V was clipped by 4 bases and J by 9 bases, with 16 bases between them. The CDR3 has 14 residues. Germline CDR1 is ENHRY and CDR2 is SYGVKD. In DNA, the CDR3 is TGTGCCATCAGTGTGGACCCACAGGGTCCTGAGCAGTTCTTC. It yields the protein CAISVDPQGPEQFF.

The chain links TRBV5-1 to TRBJ2-1; 10 nucleotides align to TRBD2. The V gene end was trimmed by 2 bases and the J gene end by 2 bases; junction bases not matched to a gene: 7. The CDR3 is made up of 17 amino acids. Germline loops: CDR1 SGHRS, CDR2 YFSETQ. The CDR3: CASSFLAGTSAYNEQFF. The CDR3 DNA reads as TGCGCCAGCAGCTTCCTCGCCGGGACTAGCGCCTACAATGAGCAGTTCTTC.

This chain joins TRBV5-5 and TRBJ1-2; D call uncertain. The germline V gene encodes CDR1 SGHKS and CDR2 YYEKEE (reference sequence). This CDR3 comprises 14 residues. The V gene lost 7 bases and the J gene lost 0 bases, with 13 bases spanning the gap. CDR3 in amino acids: CASGLGRSNYGYTF. CDR3 nucleotide sequence: TGTGCCAGCGGTCTTGGCAGATCTAACTATGGCTACACCTTC. The full variable domain, in which reference TRBV5-5 and TRBJ1-2 provide the parts outside the CDR3, is DAGVTQSPTHLIKTRGQQVTLRCSPISGHKSVSWYQQVLGQGPQFIFQYYEKEERGRGNFPDRFSARQFPNYSSELNVNALLLGDSALYLCASGLGRSNYGYTFGSGTRLTVV.

J is TRBJ2-7 and V is TRBV27, with D perhaps matching TRBD2 (6 bases). V gave up 5 bases and J gave up 7 bases, with 21 bases separating them. From germline, CDR1 is MNHEY and CDR2 SMNVEV (reference sequence). This CDR3 has 15 amino acids. The CDR3 DNA reads as TGTGCCAGCAGTCTCCTAGGGACTCCTGTCAGAGAGCAGTACTTC. Residues: CASSLLGTPVREQYF.

The chain links TRBV19 to TRBJ2-1; 10 bases fit TRBD1. Germline assignment: CDR1 LNHDA and CDR2 SQIVND (reference sequence). The CDR3 is 16 residues long. The trim removed 5 bases at V and 7 bases at J, leaving 11 bases unmatched. CDR3 bases: TGTGCCAGTAGTCCAATGGGGGGACAGGGGAGGAATGAGCAGTTCTTC. This translates into CASSPMGGQGRNEQFF. Drawing the rest from reference TRBV19 and TRBJ2-1, the complete variable domain is DGGITQSPKYLFRKEGQNVTLSCEQNLNHDAMYWYRQDPGQGLRLIYYSQIVNDFQKGDIAEGYSVSREKKESFPLTVTSAQKNPTAFYLCASSPMGGQGRNEQFFGPGTRLTVL.

The J gene is TRBJ2-3, the V gene TRBV27, with no clear D. Trimming pared 5 bases from V and 0 bases from J, leaving 3 bases between. The germline V gene encodes CDR1 MNHEY and CDR2 SMNVEV (reference sequence). This CDR3 is built from 12 residues. The DNA for the CDR3 is TGTGCCAGCAGTCCGAGCACAGATACGCAGTATTTT. Amino acids: CASSPSTDTQYF.

The chain joins TRBV6-1 to TRBJ2-3; 9 nucleotides agree with TRBD1. V trimming: 10 bases; J trimming: 5 bases; junction bases outside the gene matches: 10. The germline V gene encodes CDR1 MNHNS and CDR2 SASEGT. This CDR3 region has 14 residues. The CDR3 sequence: CATFRTGEKDTQYF. The CDR3 region has the DNA TGTGCCACTTTTCGGACAGGGGAGAAAGATACGCAGTATTTT.

The chain joins TRBV5-4 to TRBJ2-7; D remains unclear. The CDR3 spans 12 residues. Germline V gene lookup returns CDR1 SGHNT and CDR2 YYREEE (reference sequence). The germline V and J ends were trimmed by 3 bases and 1 base, with 5 bases remaining between them. DNA of the CDR3: TGTGCCAGCAGCTCGACATCCTACGAGCAGTACTTC. Protein: CASSSTSYEQYF.